The next 6 T cell receptor beta chains were all read from a single sample in a study of T cells in localized non-small cell lung cancer. Sequencing was performed with immunoSEQ multiplex PCR; in TCRdb, only in-frame clones are kept and a portion is missing. Of over a thousand clones detected, around 25% appear once; the ten largest clones hold 9.5% to 12%. This specimen was lung tumor tissue, taken before any cancer treatment. Receptor source: a woman aged 35 to 75 with stage III lung adenocarcinoma.

V usage is TRBV30 and J usage is TRBJ1-4; D is undetermined. Germline CDR1 is GTSNPN and CDR2 is SVGIG (reference sequence). Trimming left V 3 bases short and J 7 bases short, with 12 bases between. There are 13 residues in the CDR3. The CDR3 DNA is TGTGCCTGGAGGGGGAGGGCGACTGAAAAACTGTTTTTT. This encodes CAWRGRATEKLFF.

This clone is medium-sized (0.01 to 0.1%) in the sample. The chain links TRBV6-8 to TRBJ1-1; TRBD1 might be the D (5 bases). Germline V lookup: CDR1 MNHGY, CDR2 SAAAGT. The CDR3 spans 14 residues. V lost 6 bases, J lost 4 bases, and 15 bases lay in between. The CDR3 coding sequence is TGTGCCAGCAGGCAGGGAACACATAGCACTGAAGCTTTCTTT. Its protein product is CASRQGTHSTEAFF.

By sample fraction, this clone is large (0.1 to 1%). The genes are TRBV11-3 and TRBJ2-1; D is perhaps TRBD1 or TRBD2 (5 bases each). Germline CDR1 and CDR2: SGHNT and YENEEA. Trimming took off 5 bases at V and 4 bases at J, with 18 bases between the two ends. The CDR3 is 16 residues long. The CDR3, as DNA: TGTGCCAGCAGCCTCACCGGGACGCCGACTTACAATGAGCAGTTCTTC. Protein: CASSLTGTPTYNEQFF.

The chain links TRBV28 to TRBJ1-1; D gene uncertain. The CDR3 length is 13 residues. V lost 7 bases, J lost 6 bases, and 15 bases lay in between. Germline values: CDR1 MDHEN, CDR2 SYDVKM. The chain's CDR3 is CASIPDLNSEAFF. The CDR3 DNA reads as TGTGCCAGCATCCCAGACCTGAATTCTGAAGCTTTCTTT.

V is TRBV28 and J is TRBJ2-1; 16 positions agree with TRBD2. Looked up from germline, CDR1 is MDHEN and CDR2 is SYDVKM. Trimming took 6 bases from V and 0 from J; bases not matched to a gene: 8. This CDR3 comprises 19 residues. The CDR3, as DNA: TGTGCCAGCAGGGGAGCGGGACTAGCGGGAGGGATCTCCTACAATGAGCAGTTCTTC. It yields the protein CASRGAGLAGGISYNEQFF.

The genes are TRBV10-2 and TRBJ1-1; TRBD1 agrees at 8 bases. The CDR3 runs to 14 residues. Germline-derived CDR1 and CDR2 are WSHSY and SAAADI. V was clipped by 2 bases and J by 1 base; unmatched bases: 0. The CDR3 is CASSEQGANTEAFF. DNA of the CDR3: TGCGCCAGCAGTGAGCAGGGGGCGAACACTGAAGCTTTCTTT.